The clone carrying this T cell receptor beta chain was observed a handful of times. At one of its ends the junction is not consistent with the germline gene, which may arise from a read error. With a J-beta primer mix and a sample-barcoded 5' primer, a second PCR ran roughly 6 to 11 cycles. Each cDNA molecule received a tag from a template-switch adaptor that had 12 random nucleotides. TCRdb re-analysed the 5' RACE reads in MiXCR, keeping a single row per CDR3 protein. The table shows more than 900,000 distinct CDR3 sequences, with 20% to 25% occurring only once. This record comes from a study of blood T cells in healthy people across ages. CDR1 and CDR2 (germline): SGHKS, YYEKEE (reference sequence). The CDR3 contains 13 residues. This sample also belongs to another study, concerning T cells of mothers and their children. That report adds: The yield was over 9 million TCR beta CDR3 reads from each mother and a few million from each child.

The chain couples TRBV5-5 to TRBJ2-3; TRBD2 might be the D (5 bases). Sequencing was carried out using blood. This clonotype originated in a girl aged 2 to 9 in good health. The CDR3 region has the DNA TGTGCCTGCAGCCGCGACCGGGATTATACGCAGTATTTT. Translated, it gives CACSRDRDYTQYF.